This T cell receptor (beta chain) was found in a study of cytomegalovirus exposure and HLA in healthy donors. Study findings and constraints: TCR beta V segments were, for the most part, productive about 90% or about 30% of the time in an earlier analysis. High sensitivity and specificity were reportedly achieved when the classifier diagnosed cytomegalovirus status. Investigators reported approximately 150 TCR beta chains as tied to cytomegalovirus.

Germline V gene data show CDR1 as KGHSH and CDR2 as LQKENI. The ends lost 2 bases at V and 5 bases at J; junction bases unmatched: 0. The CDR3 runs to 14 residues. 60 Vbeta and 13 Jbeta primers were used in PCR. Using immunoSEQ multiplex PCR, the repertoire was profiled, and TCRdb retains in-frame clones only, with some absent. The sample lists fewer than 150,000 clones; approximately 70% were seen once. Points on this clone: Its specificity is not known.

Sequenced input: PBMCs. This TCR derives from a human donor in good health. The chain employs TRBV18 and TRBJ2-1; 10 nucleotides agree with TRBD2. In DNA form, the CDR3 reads TGTGCCAGCTCACCAGGACTAGCGGACAATGAGCAGTTCTTC. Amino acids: CASSPGLADNEQFF.